Listed here are 14 T cell receptor beta chains from one sample, sequenced in a study of T cells expressing NK-cell markers. No DNA is given; TCRdb re-called the 5' RACE reads and lists each CDR3 protein once. The ten top clones account for about 10%, within a sample of about 390,000 distinct CDR3 sequences. Input material: blood T cells: a sorted CD56 or NKG2C T cell subset, CD4+ or CD8+ T cells, or bulk PBMC T cells (not recorded which). The receptors were gathered from a woman aged 50 to 65 in good health.

The chain has TRBV3-1 and TRBJ2-2; TCRdb's D call, TRBD1, is unchecked because there is no DNA. The germline gives CDR1 LGHDT, CDR2 YNNKEL (reference sequence). The CDR3 is made up of 17 amino acids. This CDR3 reads CASSHPSAPDNTGELFF.

The chain uses TRBV7-2 and TRBJ1-4. Germline CDR1 SGHTA, CDR2 FQGNSA. The length of the CDR3 is 18 residues. CDR3: CASSLFNGALATNEKLFF. Filled out from reference TRBV7-2 and TRBJ1-4, the complete variable domain reads GAGVSQSPSNKVTEKGKDVELRCDPISGHTALYWYRQSLGQGLEFLIYFQGNSAPDKSGLPSDRFSAERTGGSVSTLTIQRTQQEDSAVYLCASSLFNGALATNEKLFFGSGTQLSVL.

The chain employs TRBV11-3 and TRBJ2-1; TCRdb picks TRBD2, but there is no DNA to check that call. This CDR3 region has 14 residues. Germline-derived CDR1 and CDR2 are SGHNT and YENEEA. This CDR3 is CASSPRETYNEQFF.

The rearrangement joins TRBV7-2 to TRBJ2-1; TCRdb indicates TRBD2, and absent DNA this call remains unverified. Germline lookup yields CDR1 SGHTA and CDR2 FQGNSA. The CDR3 has 15 residues. The CDR3 spells CASSLGLALSNEQFF.

This chain uses TRBV29-1 with TRBJ2-7; there is no DNA to check the TCRdb D call of TRBD1. The germline CDR1 and CDR2 sequences are SQVTM and ANQGSEA. This CDR3 has 12 residues. The CDR3 region is CSVGQGRNEQYF.

This CDR3 reads CASSLGQFSGNTIYF. The rearrangement links TRBV12-3 or TRBV12-4 to TRBJ1-3; the D gene TCRdb calls, TRBD1, cannot be checked with no DNA. This CDR3 contains 15 residues.

The V call is TRBV20-1, the J call TRBJ2-5. The CDR3 is 16 residues long. Germline V gives CDR1 DFQATT, CDR2 SNEGSKA (reference sequence). CDR3 region: CSARDLLWGDQETQYF.

The rearrangement uses TRBV15 and TRBJ1-3. The CDR3 sequence is 14 residues long. CDR1 and CDR2 (germline): LNHNV, YYDKDF (reference sequence). This CDR3 is CATSGTLGGNTIYF. The full variable domain, in which reference TRBV15 and TRBJ1-3 provide the parts outside the CDR3, is DAMVIQNPRYQVTQFGKPVTLSCSQTLNHNVMYWYQQKSSQAPKLLFHYYDKDFNNEADTPDNFQSRRPNTSFCFLDIRSPGLGDTAMYLCATSGTLGGNTIYFGEGSWLTVV.

This chain links TRBV6-2 or TRBV6-3 with TRBJ2-5; the D call of TRBD1 rests on TCRdb alone, since no DNA is present to check it. This CDR3 spans 17 amino acids. Per germline, CDR1 MNHEY and CDR2 SVGEGT. The CDR3 reads CASRSRRTQGAFETQYF.

The chain combines TRBV29-1 with TRBJ2-1; the D call of TRBD1 rests on TCRdb alone, since no DNA is present to check it. The CDR3 contains 17 residues. Germline CDR1 is SQVTM and CDR2 is ANQGSEA. The CDR3 region is CSWGRTGLSSSYNEQFF.

The J gene is TRBJ2-7, the V gene TRBV5-8; there is no DNA to check the TCRdb D call of TRBD1. The CDR3 runs 15 residues. In germline, CDR1 is SGHTS, CDR2 YDEGEE. Here the CDR3 reads CASTMRPQASYEQYF.

The rearrangement joins TRBV27 to TRBJ2-2; TCRdb picks TRBD1, but there is no DNA to check that call. The CDR3 extends over 16 amino acids. Germline CDR1 MNHEY, CDR2 SMNVEV (reference sequence). The CDR3 protein is CASSPYPRGIGGELFF.

The V call is TRBV29-1, the J call TRBJ2-1; TCRdb outputs TRBD2, but without DNA this stays unchecked. This CDR3 contains 14 residues. CDR1 is SQVTM, CDR2 ANQGSEA, per germline. CDR3 sequence reads: CSALGHLPLNEQFF.

The chain has TRBV12-3 or TRBV12-4 and TRBJ2-7; TCRdb proposes TRBD1, but this gene call is untestable without DNA. This CDR3 has 15 amino acids. The chain's CDR3 is CASSRTGVPIYEQYF.